This T cell receptor beta chain was recovered during a study of control samples from healthy donors and cancer patients. Profiled with immunoSEQ multiplex PCR; TCRdb holds only in-frame clones, not every one. The sample gives some 99,000 clones, over 75% of which show up once; 4.4% is in the top ten. The sequence derives from a human donor in good health. The donor label of this sample is uncertain. Sequenced input: blood.

The CDR3 loop reads CSATLAREQFF. The CDR3 nucleotides read TGCAGTGCGACACTAGCGCGTGAGCAGTTCTTC. The rearrangement links TRBV20-1 to TRBJ2-1; 7 nucleotides match TRBD2. Germline CDR1 reads DFQATT; CDR2 reads SNEGSKA (reference sequence). The ends lost 6 bases at V and 9 bases at J; junction bases unmatched: 5. This CDR3 has 11 amino acids.